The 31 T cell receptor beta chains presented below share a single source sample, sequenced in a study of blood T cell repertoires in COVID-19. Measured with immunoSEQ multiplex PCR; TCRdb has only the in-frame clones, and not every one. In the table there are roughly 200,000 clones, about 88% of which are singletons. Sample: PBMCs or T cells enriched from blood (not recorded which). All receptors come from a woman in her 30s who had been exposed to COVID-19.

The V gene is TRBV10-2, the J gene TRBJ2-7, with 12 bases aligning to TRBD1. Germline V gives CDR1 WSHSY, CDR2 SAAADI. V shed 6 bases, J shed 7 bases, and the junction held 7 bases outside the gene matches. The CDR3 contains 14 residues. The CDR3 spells CASRAGTGGGEQYF. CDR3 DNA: TGCGCCAGCAGAGCCGGGACAGGGGGCGGTGAGCAGTACTTC.

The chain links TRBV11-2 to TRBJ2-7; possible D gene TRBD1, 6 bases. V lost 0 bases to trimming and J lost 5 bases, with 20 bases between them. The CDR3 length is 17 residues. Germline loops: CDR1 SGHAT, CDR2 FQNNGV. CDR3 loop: CASSLDGRGWARDEQYF. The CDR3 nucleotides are TGTGCCAGCAGCTTAGATGGCAGGGGATGGGCCAGAGACGAGCAGTACTTC.

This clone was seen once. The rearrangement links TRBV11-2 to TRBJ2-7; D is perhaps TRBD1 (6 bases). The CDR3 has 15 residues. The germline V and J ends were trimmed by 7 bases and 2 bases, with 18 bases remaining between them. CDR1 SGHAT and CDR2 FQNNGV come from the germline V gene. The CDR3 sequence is CASISVGDTPYEQYF. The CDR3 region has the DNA TGTGCCAGCATTTCCGTCGGGGACACCCCCTACGAGCAGTACTTC.

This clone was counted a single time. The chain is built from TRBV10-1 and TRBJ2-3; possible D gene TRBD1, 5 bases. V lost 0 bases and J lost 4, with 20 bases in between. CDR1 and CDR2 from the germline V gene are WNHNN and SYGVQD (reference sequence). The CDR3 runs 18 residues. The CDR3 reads CASSESRLGAGSADTQYF. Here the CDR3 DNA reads TGCGCCAGCAGTGAGTCTAGATTAGGGGCTGGGTCAGCAGATACGCAGTATTTT.

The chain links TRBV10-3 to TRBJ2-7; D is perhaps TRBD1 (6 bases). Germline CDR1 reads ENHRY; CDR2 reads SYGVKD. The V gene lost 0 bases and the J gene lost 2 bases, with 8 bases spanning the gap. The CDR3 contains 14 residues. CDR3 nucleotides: TGTGCCATCAGTGAGTCACAGGGAACCTACGAGCAGTACTTC. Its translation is CAISESQGTYEQYF.

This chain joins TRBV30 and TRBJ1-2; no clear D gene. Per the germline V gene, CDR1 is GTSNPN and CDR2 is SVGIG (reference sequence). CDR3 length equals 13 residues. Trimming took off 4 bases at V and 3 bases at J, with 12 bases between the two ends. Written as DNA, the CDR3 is TGTGCCTGGAACCGAGGGCTCGACTATGGCTACACCTTC. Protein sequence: CAWNRGLDYGYTF.

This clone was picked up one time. The CDR3 region has the DNA TGTGCCAGCAGCTGGGGGACAGGTGGAAACACCATATATTTT. This sequence encodes CASSWGTGGNTIYF. This chain connects TRBV5-6 to TRBJ1-3; 8 bases are shared with TRBD1. There are 14 residues in the CDR3. Per the germline V gene, CDR1 is SGHDT and CDR2 is YYEEEE. The ends lost 3 bases at V and 3 bases at J; junction bases unmatched: 2.

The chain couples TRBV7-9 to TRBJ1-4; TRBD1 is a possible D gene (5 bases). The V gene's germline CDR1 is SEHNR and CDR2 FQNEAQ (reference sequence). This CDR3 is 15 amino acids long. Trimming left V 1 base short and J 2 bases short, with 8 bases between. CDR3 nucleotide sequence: TGTGCCAGCAGCTTAGATGGGGGGACTAATGAAAAACTGTTTTTT. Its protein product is CASSLDGGTNEKLFF.

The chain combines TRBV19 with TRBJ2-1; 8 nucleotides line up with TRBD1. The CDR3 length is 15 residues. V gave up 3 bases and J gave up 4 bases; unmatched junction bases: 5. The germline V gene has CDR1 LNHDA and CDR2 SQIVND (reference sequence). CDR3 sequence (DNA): TGTGCCAGTAGTATGACGACAGGGGCGTACAATGAGCAGTTCTTC. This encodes CASSMTTGAYNEQFF.

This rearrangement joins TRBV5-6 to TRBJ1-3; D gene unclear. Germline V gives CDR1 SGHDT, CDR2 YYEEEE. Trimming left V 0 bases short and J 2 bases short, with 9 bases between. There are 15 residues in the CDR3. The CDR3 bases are TGTGCCAGCAGCTTGGTGGAGAGGGCTGGAAACACCATATATTTT. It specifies CASSLVERAGNTIYF.

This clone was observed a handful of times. CDR3 loop: CASSTDRGQGLAYGYTF. Here the CDR3 DNA reads TGTGCCAGCAGCACAGACAGGGGACAGGGGTTGGCCTATGGCTACACCTTC. The chain links TRBV28 to TRBJ1-2, with 10 bases lining up with TRBD1. Germline V CDR1 and CDR2: MDHEN, SYDVKM. The CDR3 totals 17 residues. V lost 6 bases and J lost 4; bases outside the gene matches: 14.

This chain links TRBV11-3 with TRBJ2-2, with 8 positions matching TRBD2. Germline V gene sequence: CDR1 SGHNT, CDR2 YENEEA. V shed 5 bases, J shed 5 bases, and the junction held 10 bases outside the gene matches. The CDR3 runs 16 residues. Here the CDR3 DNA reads TGTGCCAGCAGCCAGAGCGGGGGAGTAAGGACCGGGGAGCTGTTTTTT. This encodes CASSQSGGVRTGELFF.

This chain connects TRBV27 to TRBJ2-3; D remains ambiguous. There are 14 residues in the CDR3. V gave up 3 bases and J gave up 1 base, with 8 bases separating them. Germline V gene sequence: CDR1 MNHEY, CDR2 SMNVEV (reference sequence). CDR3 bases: TGTGCCAGCAGTTTGCGGCCGGGCACAGATACGCAGTATTTT. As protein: CASSLRPGTDTQYF.

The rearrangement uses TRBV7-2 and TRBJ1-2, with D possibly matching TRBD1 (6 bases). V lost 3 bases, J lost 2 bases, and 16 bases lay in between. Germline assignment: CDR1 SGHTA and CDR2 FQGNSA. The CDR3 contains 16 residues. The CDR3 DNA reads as TGTGCCAGCAGCTTTAGAGGCCACCAGGGGAACTATGGCTACACCTTC. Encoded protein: CASSFRGHQGNYGYTF.

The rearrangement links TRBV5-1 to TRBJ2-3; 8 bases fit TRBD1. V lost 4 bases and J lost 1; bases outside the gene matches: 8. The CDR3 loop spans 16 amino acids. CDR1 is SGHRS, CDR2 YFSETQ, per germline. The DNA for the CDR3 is TGCGCCAGCAGCCCTGATGTGACAGGGGGCACAGATACGCAGTATTTT. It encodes CASSPDVTGGTDTQYF.

The chain's CDR3 is CASRRGQGHEQYF. CDR3 in DNA: TGTGCCAGCAGGAGGGGTCAGGGGCACGAGCAGTACTTC. This sequence joins TRBV27 and TRBJ2-7, with D tentatively TRBD1 (6 bases). With 6 bases removed from V and 5 bases from J, the gap between germline ends came to 14 bases. The CDR3 covers 13 residues. Germline CDR1 and CDR2: MNHEY and SMNVEV (reference sequence).

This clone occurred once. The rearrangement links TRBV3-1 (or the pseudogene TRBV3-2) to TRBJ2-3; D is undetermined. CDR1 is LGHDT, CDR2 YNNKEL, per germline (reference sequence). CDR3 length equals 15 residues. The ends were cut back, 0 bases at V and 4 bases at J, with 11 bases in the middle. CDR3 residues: CASSQDLIAADTQYF. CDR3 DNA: TGTGCCAGCAGCCAAGACCTCATAGCAGCAGATACGCAGTATTTT.

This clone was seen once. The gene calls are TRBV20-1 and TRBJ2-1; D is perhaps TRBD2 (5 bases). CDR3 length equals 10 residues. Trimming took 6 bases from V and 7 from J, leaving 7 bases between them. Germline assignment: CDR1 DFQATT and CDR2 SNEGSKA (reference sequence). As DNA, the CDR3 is TGCAGTGCGTGGGAGAATGAGCAGTTCTTC. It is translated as CSAWENEQFF.

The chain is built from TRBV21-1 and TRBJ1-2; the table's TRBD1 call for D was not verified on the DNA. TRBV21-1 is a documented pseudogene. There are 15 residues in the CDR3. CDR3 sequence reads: CASMGVRGKNYGYTF. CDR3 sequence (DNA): TGTGCCAGCATGGGCGTCAGGGGAAAAAACTATGGCTACACCTTC.

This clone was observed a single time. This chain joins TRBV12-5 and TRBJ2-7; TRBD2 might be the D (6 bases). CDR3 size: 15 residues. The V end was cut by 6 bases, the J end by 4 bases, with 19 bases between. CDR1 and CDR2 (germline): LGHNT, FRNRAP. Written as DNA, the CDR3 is TGTGCTAGTGGGACCCCGGGACTTTCTCCGTACGAGCAGTACTTC. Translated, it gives CASGTPGLSPYEQYF.

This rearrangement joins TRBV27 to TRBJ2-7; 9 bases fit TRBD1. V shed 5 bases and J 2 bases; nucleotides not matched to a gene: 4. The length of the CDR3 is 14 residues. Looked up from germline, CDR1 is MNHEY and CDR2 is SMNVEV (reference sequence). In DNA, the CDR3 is TGTGCCAGCAGTCCGACAGGGGGGACCTACGAGCAGTACTTC. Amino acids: CASSPTGGTYEQYF.

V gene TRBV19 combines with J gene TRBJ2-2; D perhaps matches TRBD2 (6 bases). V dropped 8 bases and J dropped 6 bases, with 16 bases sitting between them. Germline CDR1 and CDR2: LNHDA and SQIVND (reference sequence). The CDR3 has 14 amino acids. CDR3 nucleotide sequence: TGTGCCAGTTCCGGACGGGGGTACGCCGGGGAGCTGTTTTTT. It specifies CASSGRGYAGELFF. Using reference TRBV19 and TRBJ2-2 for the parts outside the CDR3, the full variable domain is DGGITQSPKYLFRKEGQNVTLSCEQNLNHDAMYWYRQDPGQGLRLIYYSQIVNDFQKGDIAEGYSVSREKKESFPLTVTSAQKNPTAFYLCASSGRGYAGELFFGEGSRLTVL.

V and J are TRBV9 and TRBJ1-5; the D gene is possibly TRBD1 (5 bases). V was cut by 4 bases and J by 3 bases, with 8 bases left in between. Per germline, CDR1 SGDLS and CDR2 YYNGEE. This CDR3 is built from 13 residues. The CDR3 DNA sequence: TGTGCCAGCAGCAAGACAGACAATCAGCCCCAGCATTTT. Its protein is CASSKTDNQPQHF.

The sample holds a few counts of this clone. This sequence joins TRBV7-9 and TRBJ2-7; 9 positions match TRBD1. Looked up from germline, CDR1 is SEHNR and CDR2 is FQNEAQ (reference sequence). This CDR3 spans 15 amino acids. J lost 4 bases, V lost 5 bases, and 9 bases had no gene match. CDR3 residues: CASSARDREWYEQYF. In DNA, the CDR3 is TGTGCCAGCAGCGCCCGGGACAGGGAATGGTACGAGCAGTACTTC.

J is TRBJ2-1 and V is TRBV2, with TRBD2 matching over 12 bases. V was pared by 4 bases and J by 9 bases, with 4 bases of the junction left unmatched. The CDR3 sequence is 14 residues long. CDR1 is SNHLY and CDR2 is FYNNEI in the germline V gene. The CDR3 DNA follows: TGTGCCAGCAGTGTCCTAGCGGGGGGGCCTGAGCAGTTCTTC. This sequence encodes CASSVLAGGPEQFF.

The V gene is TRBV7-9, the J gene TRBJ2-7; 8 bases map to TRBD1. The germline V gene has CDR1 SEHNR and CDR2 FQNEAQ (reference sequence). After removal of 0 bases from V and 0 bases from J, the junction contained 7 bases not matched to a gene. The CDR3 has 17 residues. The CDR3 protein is CASSLARTGLGSYEQYF. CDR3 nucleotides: TGTGCCAGCAGCTTAGCCAGGACAGGGCTTGGCTCCTACGAGCAGTACTTC.

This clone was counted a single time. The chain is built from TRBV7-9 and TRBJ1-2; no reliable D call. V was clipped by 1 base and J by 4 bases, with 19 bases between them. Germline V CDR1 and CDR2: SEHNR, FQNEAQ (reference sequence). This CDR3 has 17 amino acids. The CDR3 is CASSLVGGKDGVYGYTF. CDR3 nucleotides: TGTGCCAGCAGCTTAGTAGGCGGGAAGGACGGAGTCTATGGCTACACCTTC.

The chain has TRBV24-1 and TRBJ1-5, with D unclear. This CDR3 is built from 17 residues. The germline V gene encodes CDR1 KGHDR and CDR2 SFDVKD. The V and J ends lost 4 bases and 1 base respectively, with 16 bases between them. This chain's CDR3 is CATSDNRRGGSNQPQHF. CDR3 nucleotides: TGTGCCACCAGTGACAACCGCCGGGGTGGAAGCAATCAGCCCCAGCATTTT.

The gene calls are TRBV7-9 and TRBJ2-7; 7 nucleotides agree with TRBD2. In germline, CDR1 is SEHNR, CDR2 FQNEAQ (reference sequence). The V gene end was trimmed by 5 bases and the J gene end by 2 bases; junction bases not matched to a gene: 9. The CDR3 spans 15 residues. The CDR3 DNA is TGTGCCAGCAGCCCTTCTGGGGGGGGAGCCTACGAGCAGTACTTC. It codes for CASSPSGGGAYEQYF. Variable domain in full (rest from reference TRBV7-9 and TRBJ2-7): DTGVSQNPRHKITKRGQNVTFRCDPISEHNRLYWYRQTLGQGPEFLTYFQNEAQLEKSRLLSDRFSAERPKGSFSTLEIQRTEQGDSAMYLCASSPSGGGAYEQYFGPGTRLTVT.

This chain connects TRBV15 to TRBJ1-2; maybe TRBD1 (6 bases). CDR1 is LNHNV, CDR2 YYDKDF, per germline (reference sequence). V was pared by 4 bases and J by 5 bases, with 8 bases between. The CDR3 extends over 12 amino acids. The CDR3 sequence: CATSTQGYGYTF. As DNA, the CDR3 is TGTGCCACCAGCACCCAGGGGTATGGCTACACCTTC.

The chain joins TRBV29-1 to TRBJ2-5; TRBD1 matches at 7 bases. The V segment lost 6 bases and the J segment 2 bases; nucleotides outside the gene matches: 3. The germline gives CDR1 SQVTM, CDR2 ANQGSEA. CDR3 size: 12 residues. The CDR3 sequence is CSVGQRQETQYF. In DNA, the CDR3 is TGCAGCGTGGGACAGAGACAAGAGACCCAGTACTTC.